This TCR beta chain was sequenced in a study of cytomegalovirus exposure and HLA in healthy donors. In the PCR, 60 Vbeta and 13 Jbeta primers were used. Profiling relied on immunoSEQ multiplex PCR, and the TCRdb table lists in-frame clones only, not all of them. This table has about 270,000 clones, about nine tenths appearing once. J was trimmed by 5 bases and V by 4 bases; bases with no gene match: 7. Germline loops: CDR1 SGHDT, CDR2 YYEEEE. The CDR3 is 15 residues long. This clonotype was obtained from a man aged 35-49 years in good health and CMV-seropositive. The chain carries TRBV5-6 and TRBJ2-2, with 8 bases lining up with TRBD1. The material sequenced was PBMCs. The CDR3 DNA reads as TGTGCCAGCAGCCCGGTTACAGGGGGGACCGGGGAGCTGTTTTTT. Amino acids: CASSPVTGGTGELFF. Variable domain in full (rest from reference TRBV5-6 and TRBJ2-2): DAGVTQSPTHLIKTRGQQVTLRCSPKSGHDTVSWYQQALGQGPQFIFQYYEEEERQRGNFPDRFSGHQFPNYSSELNVNALLLGDSALYLCASSPVTGGTGELFFGEGSRLTVL.